These 12 T cell receptor beta chains were all obtained from the same sample, sequenced in a study of cytomegalovirus exposure and HLA in healthy donors. The PCR was carried out with 60 Vbeta primers and 13 Jbeta primers. Using immunoSEQ multiplex PCR, the repertoire was profiled, and TCRdb retains in-frame clones only, with some absent. Its clone listing holds about 160,000 clones. The sequencing sample was made of PBMCs. The origin of the receptors is a man aged 25 to 40 in good health and CMV-seronegative.

V usage is TRBV5-8 and J usage is TRBJ1-1, with unresolved D. Between the trimmed V and J ends, which lost 2 bases and 0 bases, there was a span of 8 bases. This CDR3 spans 14 amino acids. Germline CDR1 is SGHTS and CDR2 is YDEGEE. DNA of the CDR3: TGTGCCAGCAGCTTTTCTCTAGTGAACACTGAAGCTTTCTTT. Translated: CASSFSLVNTEAFF.

This chain connects TRBV14 to TRBJ2-1; D might be TRBD2 (6 bases). CDR1 is SGHDN and CDR2 is FVKESK in the germline V gene. This CDR3 has 15 residues. Trimming pared 2 bases from V and 8 bases from J, leaving 16 bases between. The CDR3 coding sequence is TGTGCCAGCAGCCAATTGGAGGGAGTCAGGGATGAGCAGTTCTTC. This codes for CASSQLEGVRDEQFF.

CDR3 amino acids: CASSRQGASVGDTEAFF. For the CDR3, the DNA is TGTGCCAGTAGCAGACAGGGGGCTTCTGTTGGGGACACTGAAGCTTTCTTT. This rearrangement joins TRBV19 to TRBJ1-1; 10 bases line up with TRBD1. The J segment lost 3 bases and the V segment lost 6 bases, leaving 13 bases of the junction unmatched. The CDR3 totals 17 residues. Germline values: CDR1 LNHDA, CDR2 SQIVND (reference sequence).

The chain has TRBV6-4 and TRBJ2-7, with a tentative D call TRBD2 (6 bases). V was shortened by 11 bases and J by 0 bases, with 14 bases between the two germline ends. Germline V gene lookup returns CDR1 MRHNA and CDR2 SNTAGT. The CDR3 loop spans 13 amino acids. CDR3 bases: TGTGCCGCCTCACCTAGCGACTCCTACGAGCAGTACTTC. Amino acid sequence: CAASPSDSYEQYF.

V gene TRBV19 combines with J gene TRBJ2-5, with D possibly matching TRBD2 (6 bases). Germline values: CDR1 LNHDA, CDR2 SQIVND (reference sequence). Trimming removed 7 bases from V and 5 bases from J, with 17 bases in between. This CDR3 comprises 14 residues. The CDR3 sequence is CASKNWDFGETQYF. The CDR3, as DNA: TGTGCCAGTAAGAATTGGGACTTCGGGGAGACCCAGTACTTC. Supplemented by reference TRBV19 and TRBJ2-5, the full variable domain reads DGGITQSPKYLFRKEGQNVTLSCEQNLNHDAMYWYRQDPGQGLRLIYYSQIVNDFQKGDIAEGYSVSREKKESFPLTVTSAQKNPTAFYLCASKNWDFGETQYFGPGTRLLVL.

The chain combines TRBV29-1 with TRBJ2-1; 9 bases are a match to TRBD1. J was trimmed by 7 bases and V by 3 bases; bases with no gene match: 7. The CDR3 extends over 14 amino acids. Looked up from germline, CDR1 is SQVTM and CDR2 is ANQGSEA. CDR3 protein: CSVDGQGTGNEQFF. In nucleotides, the CDR3 is TGCAGCGTTGATGGACAGGGGACGGGGAATGAGCAGTTCTTC.

The CDR3 nucleotides read TGTGCCAGCAGCGGCGGGGGGGCCAGCCATGAAAAACTGTTTTTT. The encoded protein is CASSGGGASHEKLFF. The gene calls are TRBV5-4 and TRBJ1-4; tentatively, D is TRBD1 (6 bases). The CDR3 extends over 15 amino acids. CDR1 is SGHNT, CDR2 YYREEE, per germline (reference sequence). V lost 4 bases and J 6 bases, leaving 16 bases between the germline ends.

The rearrangement links TRBV10-3 to TRBJ2-7, with TRBD2 as a possible D gene (6 bases). Germline V CDR1 and CDR2: ENHRY, SYGVKD. Trimming took 0 bases from V and 2 from J, leaving 11 bases between them. CDR3 length: 15 amino acids. The CDR3 DNA follows: TGTGCCATCAGTGAGTCGAAGGGCGGGACCTACGAGCAGTACTTC. Translation gives CAISESKGGTYEQYF.

This chain links TRBV5-1 with TRBJ2-3, with 13 nucleotides matching TRBD2. CDR3 length: 15 residues. The germline gives CDR1 SGHRS, CDR2 YFSETQ. Trimming cost V 1 base and J 6 bases; bases outside gene matches: 2. The CDR3 reads CASSLLTSGRDTQYF. The CDR3 coding sequence is TGCGCCAGCAGCTTGTTGACTAGCGGGAGGGATACGCAGTATTTT.

About this clone: Other nucleotide sequences in the sample specify the same CDR3. The chain joins TRBV5-1 to TRBJ2-1; 8 nucleotides match TRBD2. CDR3 length: 14 amino acids. Trimming at V came to 4 bases and at J to 3 bases, leaving 3 bases not matched to a gene. Per germline, CDR1 SGHRS and CDR2 YFSETQ. This chain's CDR3 is CASSPSGGYNEQFF. The CDR3 region has the DNA TGCGCCAGCAGCCCCAGCGGGGGCTACAATGAGCAGTTCTTC.

The V call is TRBV7-8, the J call TRBJ2-3, with D hard to call. The CDR3 is 13 amino acids. V gave up 4 bases and J gave up 2 bases, with 7 bases separating them. CDR1 and CDR2 (germline): SGHVS, FQNEAQ. DNA of the CDR3: TGTGCCAGCAGCTACACCCACACAGATACGCAGTATTTT. Protein: CASSYTHTDTQYF.

The V and J genes are TRBV5-1 and TRBJ2-1, with TRBD2 matching over 12 bases. Per the germline V gene, CDR1 is SGHRS and CDR2 is YFSETQ. The length of the CDR3 is 16 residues. After removal of 0 bases from V and 15 bases from J, the junction contained 13 bases not matched to a gene. The CDR3 sequence: CASSLAASGRARMAFF. Here the CDR3 DNA reads TGCGCCAGCAGCTTGGCGGCTAGCGGGAGGGCCCGGATGGCGTTCTTC.